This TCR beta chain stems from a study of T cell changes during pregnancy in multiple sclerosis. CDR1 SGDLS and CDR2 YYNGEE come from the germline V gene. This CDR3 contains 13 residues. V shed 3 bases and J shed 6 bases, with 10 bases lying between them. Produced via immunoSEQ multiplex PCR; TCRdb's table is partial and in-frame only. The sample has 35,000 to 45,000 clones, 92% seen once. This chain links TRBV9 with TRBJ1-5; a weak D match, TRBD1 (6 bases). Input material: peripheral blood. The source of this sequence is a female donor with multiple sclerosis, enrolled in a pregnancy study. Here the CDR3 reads CASSASGAQPQHF. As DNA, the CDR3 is TGTGCCAGCAGCGCATCAGGGGCTCAGCCCCAGCATTTT.